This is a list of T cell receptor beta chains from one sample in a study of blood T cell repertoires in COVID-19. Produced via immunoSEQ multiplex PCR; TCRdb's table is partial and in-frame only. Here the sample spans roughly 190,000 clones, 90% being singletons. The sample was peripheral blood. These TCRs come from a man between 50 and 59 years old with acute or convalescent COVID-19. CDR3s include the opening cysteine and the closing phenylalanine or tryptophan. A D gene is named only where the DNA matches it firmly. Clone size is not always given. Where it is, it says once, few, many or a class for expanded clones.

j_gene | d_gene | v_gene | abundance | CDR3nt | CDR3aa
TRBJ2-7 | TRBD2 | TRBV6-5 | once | TGTGCCAGCAGTTTGACTAGCGGGAACTCCTACGAGCAGTACTTC | CASSLTSGNSYEQYF
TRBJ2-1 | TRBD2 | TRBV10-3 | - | TGTGCCATCAGTGGATCTAGCGGGAGCTCCTACAATGAGCAGTTCTTC | CAISGSSGSSYNEQFF
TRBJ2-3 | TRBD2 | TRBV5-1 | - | TGCGCCAGCAGCCCCTATGATTGGGCGGGAGCCCCAGATACGCAGTATTTT | CASSPYDWAGAPDTQYF
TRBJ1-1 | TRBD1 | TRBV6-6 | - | TGTGCCAGCAGGGCAGGGGGCGAGGTAACTGAAGCTTTCTTT | CASRAGGEVTEAFF
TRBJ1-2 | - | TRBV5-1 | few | TGCGCCAGCAGCTCCTTCGGGGGATCTAACTATGGCTACACCTTC | CASSSFGGSNYGYTF
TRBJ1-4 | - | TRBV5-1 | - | TGCGCCAGCAGCTTGGCCGCGTCAACTAATGAAAAACTGTTTTTT | CASSLAASTNEKLFF
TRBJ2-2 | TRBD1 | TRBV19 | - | TGTGCCAGTAGTTTGACAGGGGCCACCGGGGAGCTGTTTTTT | CASSLTGATGELFF
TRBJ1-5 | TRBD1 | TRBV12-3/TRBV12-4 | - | TGTGCCAGCAGTTCACAGGGGAATCAGCCCCAGCATTTT | CASSSQGNQPQHF
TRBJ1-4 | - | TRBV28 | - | TGTGCCAGCAGTTTAGTAGGGGCTGAAAAACTGTTTTTT | CASSLVGAEKLFF
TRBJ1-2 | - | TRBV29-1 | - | TGCAGCGTTGTACAGCCAGTCGGCTACACCTTC | CSVVQPVGYTF
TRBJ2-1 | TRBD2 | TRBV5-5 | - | TGTGCCAGCAGCGAAACTAGCGGGCGATACAATGAGCAGTTCTTC | CASSETSGRYNEQFF
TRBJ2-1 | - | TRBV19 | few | TGTGCCAGTAGTATCGGACAGAACAATGAGCAGTTCTTC | CASSIGQNNEQFF
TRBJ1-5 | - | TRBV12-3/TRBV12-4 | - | TGTGCCAGCAGTTTGAATGAGGGTCAGCCCCAGCATTTT | CASSLNEGQPQHF